Listed here is a single T cell receptor beta chain. Its target is unknown. This specimen belongs to a study of T cell repertoires in cytomegalovirus infection. Across the study: Recently identified HLA-C-restricted CMV epitopes were among the peptides used.

In TCRdb, the reads were re-called with MiXCR into one record per CDR3 protein. The profile shows 70,000 or so distinct CDR3 sequences, around 27% of them singletons. The germline V gene has CDR1 MDHEN and CDR2 SYDVKM. CDR3 size: 14 residues. Between the trimmed V and J ends, which lost 2 bases and 4 bases, there was a span of 8 bases. This TCR derives from a human donor in good health (CMV status not recorded). Some clones in this sample may be carry-over from other donors' samples. The chain couples TRBV28 to TRBJ2-2; D might be TRBD1 (5 bases). This material consisted of CD8+ T cells from cultured PBMCs, taken from culture after CMV antigen stimulation. The CDR3 is CASSLQGSTGELFF. The CDR3 nucleotides read TGTGCCAGCAGTTTACAGGGAAGCACCGGGGAGCTGTTTTTT.